This section outlines one T cell receptor beta chain sequence together with its context. Antigen: not known. In nominal health when sampled, donors likely had unrecorded immune exposures nonetheless. The PCR used 60 Vbeta and 13 Jbeta primers. TCRdb's table, derived via immunoSEQ multiplex PCR, lists solely in-frame clones and lacks some. Of 75,000 to 95,000 clones in the sample, around 80% are singletons; the top ten hold 4.4%. Per the germline V gene, CDR1 is GTSNPN and CDR2 is SVGIG (reference sequence). There are 17 residues in the CDR3. Trimming cost V 1 base and J 6 bases; bases outside gene matches: 13. This sample is part of a study of cytomegalovirus exposure and HLA in healthy donors. Study-level points and caveats: Presence/absence results assume similar sequencing depth per donor, which may not hold. More clonal expansion characterized HLA-associated TCR beta chains than equally common others in a later analysis.

The sample was PBMCs. The chain employs TRBV30 and TRBJ2-1; 9 bases line up with TRBD2. This TCR came from a male donor in good health and CMV-seropositive. CDR3 nucleotides: TGTGCCTGGAGTGGACCCCTCCCTAGCGGGACATCCAATGAGCAGTTCTTC. Its translation is CAWSGPLPSGTSNEQFF.